Below, 29 T cell receptor beta chains from the same sample are listed, as sequenced in a study of human T cells and chemical hapten exposure. This sample's time point: patch test 2, 6 weeks after DPC sensitization. As for treatment: therapeutic diphenylcyclopropenone sensitization with weekly scalp DPC. MiXCR, applied by TCRdb to the RACE reads, yields one record per CDR3 protein. The data hold more than 85,000 distinct CDR3 sequences, with 9.2% observed a single time. Sequenced here: whole blood, sampled in connection with sensitization to the hapten diphenylcyclopropenone (DPC). The source is a woman in her forties with alopecia areata. Some clones in this sample may be carry-over from other donors' samples.

The chain carries TRBV20-1 and TRBJ2-5; 8 nucleotides match TRBD2. Trimming removed 1 base from V and 5 bases from J; junction bases left unmatched: 3. This CDR3 has 13 amino acids. Germline V gene lookup returns CDR1 DFQATT and CDR2 SNEGSKA (reference sequence). The DNA of the CDR3 is TGCAGTGCTAGAGCGGGGGGGCTGGAGACCCAGTACTTC. Translating it yields CSARAGGLETQYF.

This clonotype turned up a few times. The J gene is TRBJ2-7, the V gene TRBV7-8, with TRBD2 matching over 13 bases. Germline V lookup: CDR1 SGHVS, CDR2 FQNEAQ. This CDR3 has 16 amino acids. The trim removed 1 base at V and 0 bases at J, leaving 0 bases unmatched. The CDR3 spells CASSLGLAGGSYEQYF. In nucleotides, the CDR3 is TGTGCCAGCAGCTTAGGACTAGCGGGGGGCTCCTACGAGCAGTACTTC.

The chain links TRBV11-3 to TRBJ2-3; weak D call: TRBD1 (5 bases). V lost 5 bases to trimming and J lost 4 bases, with 13 bases between them. This CDR3 region has 14 residues. Germline CDR1 SGHNT, CDR2 YENEEA. The CDR3 protein is CASSPTGASDTQYF. The CDR3 coding sequence is TGTGCCAGCAGCCCGACTGGGGCCTCAGATACGCAGTATTTT.

This clonotype was seen repeatedly, ten times or more. The J gene is TRBJ1-5, the V gene TRBV2; D uncertain. The CDR3 contains 15 residues. V was clipped by 4 bases and J by 1 base, with 11 bases between them. Germline CDR1 reads SNHLY; CDR2 reads FYNNEI. CDR3 protein: CASSVGTLSNQPQHF. DNA for the CDR3: TGTGCCAGCAGTGTAGGCACGCTAAGCAATCAGCCCCAGCATTTT.

This clonotype was counted at least ten times. The chain joins TRBV6-5 to TRBJ2-1; D is undetermined. Germline lookup yields CDR1 MNHEY and CDR2 SVGAGI. The CDR3 runs to 14 residues. V lost 0 bases and J 5 bases, leaving 8 bases between the germline ends. The CDR3 protein is CASSYSRADNEQFF. CDR3 in DNA: TGTGCCAGCAGTTACTCTAGGGCGGACAATGAGCAGTTCTTC.

This clonotype came up many times. CDR3 coding DNA: TGTGCCAGTAGTCTCACCCCCGGACAGATCACTGAAGCTTTCTTT. Protein sequence: CASSLTPGQITEAFF. The genes are TRBV19 and TRBJ1-1; maybe TRBD1 (6 bases). The CDR3 totals 15 residues. V was trimmed by 5 bases and J by 4 bases, leaving 17 bases between them. CDR1 and CDR2 (germline): LNHDA, SQIVND (reference sequence).

This clonotype came up many times. The chain recombines TRBV7-2 with TRBJ2-2; the D gene could be TRBD1 or TRBD2 (5 bases each). Per germline, CDR1 SGHTA and CDR2 FQGNSA. The CDR3 is 14 residues long. The ends were cut back, 3 bases at V and 8 bases at J, with 13 bases in the middle. The CDR3 nucleotides read TGTGCCAGCAGCTTCCAGGGCGGGTTGGGGGAGCTGTTTTTT. This sequence encodes CASSFQGGLGELFF.

This clonotype was detected many times. The V gene is TRBV20-1, the J gene TRBJ2-2; the D gene is possibly TRBD1 (6 bases). V lost 1 base and J 1 base, leaving 19 bases between the germline ends. The CDR3 is 18 amino acids. The V gene's germline CDR1 is DFQATT and CDR2 SNEGSKA (reference sequence). CDR3 sequence reads: CSARVPKDRYENTGELFF. CDR3 coding DNA: TGCAGTGCTAGAGTACCCAAGGACAGATACGAGAACACCGGGGAGCTGTTTTTT.

This clonotype appeared a few times. The chain combines TRBV20-1 with TRBJ1-2, with D maybe TRBD1 (5 bases). Trimming removed 3 bases at V and 3 bases at J, with 17 bases between. This CDR3 comprises 15 residues. Germline-derived CDR1 and CDR2 are DFQATT and SNEGSKA (reference sequence). The CDR3 reads CSASGWGGRDYGYTF. CDR3 bases: TGCAGTGCTAGTGGCTGGGGGGGTCGGGACTATGGCTACACCTTC.

This clonotype was counted at least ten times. This chain connects TRBV7-9 to TRBJ1-4; the D is unclear. Germline CDR1 is SEHNR and CDR2 is FQNEAQ (reference sequence). The CDR3 extends over 13 amino acids. V lost 0 bases, J lost 6 bases, and 5 bases lay in between. DNA of the CDR3: TGTGCCAGCAGCTTAGCGGCATATGAAAAACTGTTTTTT. Amino acids: CASSLAAYEKLFF.

The rearrangement uses TRBV6-2 or TRBV6-3 and TRBJ1-5; D possibly corresponds to TRBD1 (5 bases). CDR1 is MNHEY and CDR2 is SVGEGT in the germline V gene. Trimming pared 9 bases from V and 3 bases from J, leaving 15 bases between. This CDR3 comprises 14 residues. CDR3 sequence reads: CASDFDRVNQPQHF. The CDR3 nucleotides are TGTGCCAGTGATTTTGACAGAGTCAATCAGCCCCAGCATTTT.

In its sample, this clonotype was seen many times. The J gene is TRBJ1-3, the V gene TRBV6-1; 8 nucleotides match TRBD1. The CDR3 loop spans 17 amino acids. Germline V gene sequence: CDR1 MNHNS, CDR2 SASEGT. J gave up 0 bases and V 3 bases, and 7 bases lay outside the gene matches. The CDR3 region is CASSERGTGLSGNTIYF. The CDR3 region has the DNA TGTGCCAGCAGTGAGAGAGGGACAGGCCTCTCTGGAAACACCATATATTTT.

This clonotype was detected ten times or more. The gene calls are TRBV6-5 and TRBJ2-5, with 14 positions matching TRBD2. The CDR3 is 16 amino acids. Germline lookup yields CDR1 MNHEY and CDR2 SVGAGI. J lost 4 bases, V lost 6 bases, and 7 bases had no gene match. This chain's CDR3 is CASSTGTSGGRETQYF. The CDR3 nucleotides read TGTGCCAGCAGCACCGGGACTAGCGGGGGCCGAGAGACCCAGTACTTC.

The V gene is TRBV4-1, the J gene TRBJ2-3, with D uncertain. The ends were cut back, 1 base at V and 4 bases at J, with 12 bases in the middle. Germline CDR1 and CDR2: MGHRA and YSYEKL. CDR3 length equals 15 residues. CDR3 in amino acids: CASSQVSPPADTQYF. CDR3 nucleotide sequence: TGCGCCAGCAGCCAAGTCTCTCCCCCGGCAGATACGCAGTATTTT.

The chain carries TRBV4-1 and TRBJ2-2; no firm D call. V was trimmed by 1 base and J by 4 bases, leaving 4 bases between them. Germline CDR1 MGHRA, CDR2 YSYEKL. The CDR3 spans 13 residues. The chain's CDR3 is CASSQVGTGELFF. The CDR3 bases are TGCGCCAGCAGCCAAGTGGGCACCGGGGAGCTGTTTTTT.

This clonotype was counted between two and nine times. The chain uses TRBV10-3 and TRBJ2-5; 11 bases map to TRBD2. Germline V CDR1 and CDR2: ENHRY, SYGVKD. The CDR3 has 18 residues. The V gene end was trimmed by 2 bases and the J gene end by 5 bases; junction bases not matched to a gene: 13. The CDR3 region is CAISESSLAGEVAETQYF. The CDR3 region has the DNA TGTGCCATCAGTGAGAGTTCACTAGCGGGGGAGGTAGCGGAGACCCAGTACTTC.

This clonotype was counted at least ten times. The rearrangement joins TRBV7-8 to TRBJ2-1; 7 bases line up with TRBD2. The germline CDR1 and CDR2 sequences are SGHVS and FQNEAQ. The junction had 2 bases not matched to a gene; V was cut back by 6 bases and J by 3 bases. The CDR3 totals 13 residues. The CDR3 is CASSGLVYNEQFF. The CDR3 DNA follows: TGTGCCAGCAGTGGACTAGTCTACAATGAGCAGTTCTTC.

This chain links TRBV7-8 with TRBJ1-1; D remains unclear. The germline V gene encodes CDR1 SGHVS and CDR2 FQNEAQ. The CDR3 totals 14 residues. V was pared by 1 base and J by 5 bases, with 11 bases between. CDR3 residues: CASSLDVARTEAFF. CDR3 in DNA: TGTGCCAGCAGCTTAGACGTCGCTAGGACTGAAGCTTTCTTT.

There are many counts of this clonotype. The rearrangement links TRBV2 to TRBJ2-1; the D gene is possibly TRBD2 (5 bases). V lost 0 bases and J 14 bases, leaving 14 bases between the germline ends. The length of the CDR3 is 13 residues. The germline CDR1 and CDR2 sequences are SNHLY and FYNNEI. The CDR3 DNA is TGTGCCAGCAGTGAAGCGCGGGCGGGTCCCGAGTTCTTC. This sequence encodes CASSEARAGPEFF.

This clonotype appeared a few times. V gene TRBV6-2 or TRBV6-3 combines with J gene TRBJ2-1; maybe TRBD1 (6 bases). The CDR3 loop spans 16 amino acids. CDR1 and CDR2 from the germline V gene are MNHEY and SVGEGT. V gave up 4 bases and J gave up 3 bases, with 16 bases separating them. CDR3 DNA: TGTGCCAGCAGTTCACACCGGGACATCCACTACAATGAGCAGTTCTTC. It specifies CASSSHRDIHYNEQFF.

The chain couples TRBV20-1 to TRBJ2-7; D is perhaps TRBD2 (5 bases). Germline loops: CDR1 DFQATT, CDR2 SNEGSKA (reference sequence). This CDR3 spans 13 amino acids. V gave up 3 bases and J gave up 2 bases, with 11 bases separating them. The CDR3 sequence: CSARDLGTYEQYF. CDR3 coding DNA: TGCAGTGCTAGGGACTTAGGCACCTACGAGCAGTACTTC.

To note about this clonotype: This could be a read error, since a much larger clone is one nucleotide away. The chain couples TRBV12-3 or TRBV12-4 to TRBJ2-3; TRBD2 aligns across 10 bases. This CDR3 is built from 17 residues. The CDR3 bases are TGTGCCAGCAATTTAGGAGGAGCGGGGGGGCGAACAGATACGCAGTATTTT. Residues: CASNLGGAGGRTDTQYF.

There are many counts of this clonotype. The chain is built from TRBV27 and TRBJ2-2; maybe TRBD2 (6 bases). Trimming removed 5 bases from V and 6 bases from J, with 10 bases in between. The CDR3 has 13 residues. The germline V gene encodes CDR1 MNHEY and CDR2 SMNVEV (reference sequence). The CDR3 DNA reads TGTGCCAGCAGTAGGGACTTCTCCGGGGAGCTGTTTTTT. Protein product: CASSRDFSGELFF.

V usage is TRBV2 and J usage is TRBJ2-2; 9 nucleotides agree with TRBD2. Trimming took 10 bases from V and 2 from J; bases not matched to a gene: 11. The CDR3 covers 16 residues. In germline, CDR1 is SNHLY, CDR2 FYNNEI. The CDR3 DNA follows: TGTGCCACCATACGAGCGGGGGGCGGTAACACCGGGGAGCTGTTTTTT. Encoded protein: CATIRAGGGNTGELFF.

The table lists this clonotype with many counts. V usage is TRBV7-9 and J usage is TRBJ1-5; no definite D call. The CDR3 covers 14 residues. Germline loops: CDR1 SEHNR, CDR2 FQNEAQ (reference sequence). V was trimmed by 1 base and J by 10 bases, leaving 14 bases between them. CDR3 sequence reads: CASSLDRSEDPQHF. The CDR3 DNA reads as TGTGCCAGCAGCTTAGACCGGAGTGAGGATCCCCAGCATTTT.

This clonotype was counted between two and nine times. The V call is TRBV29-1, the J call TRBJ2-5; D is unclear. The V gene lost 1 base and the J gene lost 5 bases, with 11 bases spanning the gap. The CDR3 length is 13 residues. Germline assignment: CDR1 SQVTM and CDR2 ANQGSEA. The CDR3 protein is CSVEVGKMETQYF. In DNA, the CDR3 is TGCAGCGTTGAAGTAGGGAAGATGGAGACCCAGTACTTC.

The J gene is TRBJ1-1, the V gene TRBV3-1, with D uncertain. The V gene's germline CDR1 is LGHDT and CDR2 YNNKEL (reference sequence). V lost 2 bases and J 4 bases, leaving 2 bases between the germline ends. The CDR3 sequence is 11 residues long. CDR3 DNA sequence: TGTGCCAGCAGCCAATCCACTGAAGCTTTCTTT. Encoded protein: CASSQSTEAFF. The variable domain in full, with the rest retrieved from reference TRBV3-1 and TRBJ1-1, is DTAVSQTPKYLVTQMGNDKSIKCEQNLGHDTMYWYKQDSKKFLKIMFSYNNKELIINETVPNRFSPKSPDKAHLNLHINSLELGDSAVYFCASSQSTEAFFGQGTRLTVV.

This clonotype was seen a few times. CDR3 amino acids: CASSLTSGLYEQYF. Written as DNA, the CDR3 is TGTGCCAGCAGCTTAACTAGCGGTCTCTACGAGCAGTACTTC. The V call is TRBV7-3, the J call TRBJ2-7, with D perhaps TRBD2 (6 bases). The CDR3 spans 14 residues. Germline CDR1 and CDR2: SGHTA and FQGTGA. Trimming shortened V by 0 bases and J by 3 bases, and 9 bases separated the two germline ends.

This clonotype was recorded at least ten times. This chain joins TRBV20-1 and TRBJ2-3; the D gene could be TRBD1 or TRBD2 (5 bases each). V was trimmed by 7 bases and J by 2 bases, leaving 10 bases between them. The CDR3 totals 12 residues. Germline V gene data show CDR1 as DFQATT and CDR2 as SNEGSKA (reference sequence). The CDR3 loop reads CSGIGTTDTQYF. CDR3 coding DNA: TGCAGTGGCATAGGGACCACAGATACGCAGTATTTT.